The 23 T cell receptor beta chains below come from one sample, sequenced in a study of T cell responses to AZD1222 COVID-19 vaccine. Profiled with immunoSEQ multiplex PCR; TCRdb holds only in-frame clones, not every one. The table includes over 150,000 clones, roughly 87% detected once. Sequencing was performed on peripheral blood, taken 28 days after the second AZD1222 dose. The source of these receptors is an adult who received the AZD1222 COVID-19 vaccine.

V gene TRBV7-9 combines with J gene TRBJ2-2; D is perhaps TRBD2 (6 bases). Per germline, CDR1 SEHNR and CDR2 FQNEAQ (reference sequence). The CDR3 consists of 14 residues. V lost 4 bases and J lost 5, with 11 bases in between. The CDR3 reads CASSWAAGTGELFF. The CDR3 DNA reads as TGTGCCAGCAGCTGGGCCGCGGGAACCGGGGAGCTGTTTTTT.

This clone was seen more than once but under ten times. The germline gene is not matched at one end of the junction; a read error may be the cause. The chain uses TRBV4-3 and TRBJ2-3; the D is unclear. The CDR3 totals 17 residues. The germline V gene has CDR1 LGHNA and CDR2 YSLEER. In DNA, the CDR3 is TGCGCCAGCAGCGAAGAATCCCACCTGACGTGGACAGATACGCAGTATTTT. This codes for CASSEESHLTWTDTQYF.

J is TRBJ2-1 and V is TRBV19, with D possibly matching TRBD2 (6 bases). From germline, CDR1 is LNHDA and CDR2 SQIVND (reference sequence). The CDR3 loop spans 13 amino acids. V dropped 8 bases and J dropped 6 bases, with 14 bases sitting between them. This CDR3 is CASSGGLINEQFF. The CDR3 region has the DNA TGTGCCAGTTCCGGCGGACTAATCAATGAGCAGTTCTTC.

Note on this clone: The conserved phenylalanine or tryptophan normally closing the CDR3 is absent here, so this likely arose from a read error. The DNA is omitted, as the CDR3 cannot be located on it reliably, and the CDR3 follows TCRdb's listing. CDR3 residues: CATSREGEEER. The V call is TRBV15, the J call TRBJ1-3. The CDR3 is made up of 11 amino acids, end residues included. Germline V gene data show CDR1 as LNHNV and CDR2 as YYDKDF (reference sequence).

This clone has just one count. The chain has TRBV18 and TRBJ2-3; TRBD2 matches at 11 bases. Germline lookup yields CDR1 KGHSH and CDR2 LQKENI. V lost 4 bases, J lost 5 bases, and 5 bases stayed unmatched. The CDR3 runs to 15 residues. This CDR3 reads CASSHLGTSGDTQYF. CDR3 in DNA: TGTGCCAGCTCACACCTTGGGACTAGCGGAGATACGCAGTATTTT.

This chain links TRBV4-1 with TRBJ1-2; the D gene is possibly TRBD1 (6 bases). Trimming took 1 base from V and 4 from J, leaving 7 bases between them. Looked up from germline, CDR1 is MGHRA and CDR2 is YSYEKL. This CDR3 is built from 13 residues. This CDR3 is CASSQGRGYGYTF. The DNA of the CDR3 is TGCGCCAGCAGCCAAGGCAGGGGCTATGGCTACACCTTC.

Only a few counts were recorded for this clone. The genes are TRBV7-9 and TRBJ2-3; 9 bases are shared with TRBD1. The CDR3 spans 14 residues. V dropped 0 bases and J dropped 10; count of bases not matched to a gene: 5. Germline assignment: CDR1 SEHNR and CDR2 FQNEAQ (reference sequence). The CDR3 spells CASSLAGQGSAQYF. The CDR3 coding sequence is TGTGCCAGCAGCTTAGCGGGACAGGGTTCAGCGCAGTATTTT.

The genes are TRBV15 and TRBJ1-3; 8 bases align to TRBD1. The CDR3 spans 15 residues. J gave up 4 bases and V 2 bases, and 4 bases lay outside the gene matches. Germline loops: CDR1 LNHNV, CDR2 YYDKDF (reference sequence). CDR3 loop: CATSRPDRAGNTIYF. In nucleotides, the CDR3 is TGTGCCACCAGCAGACCGGACAGGGCAGGAAACACCATATATTTT.

The chain combines TRBV30 with TRBJ1-1; a weak D match, TRBD1 (5 bases). Germline V gene data show CDR1 as GTSNPN and CDR2 as SVGIG (reference sequence). Trimming stripped 2 bases from V and 4 bases from J, with 11 bases between. The CDR3 is made up of 13 amino acids. The CDR3 here is CAWSRYGGTEAFF. The CDR3 DNA sequence: TGTGCCTGGAGTCGCTACGGGGGCACTGAAGCTTTCTTT.

The chain has TRBV9 and TRBJ2-2; 14 bases match TRBD2. J was trimmed by 7 bases and V by 4 bases; bases with no gene match: 9. Germline CDR1 is SGDLS and CDR2 is YYNGEE. This CDR3 comprises 17 residues. CDR3 DNA: TGTGCCAGCAGCCCACCGGGACTAGCGGGGGTCAGCGGGGAGCTGTTTTTT. This encodes CASSPPGLAGVSGELFF.

A single count supports this clone. This chain joins TRBV18 and TRBJ2-7; D is perhaps TRBD1 or TRBD2 (5 bases each). The CDR3 loop spans 15 amino acids. Germline CDR1 reads KGHSH; CDR2 reads LQKENI. Between the trimmed V and J ends, which lost 4 bases and 5 bases, there was a span of 18 bases. The CDR3 nucleotides are TGTGCCAGCTCACAAATCCGGGGCTGGGGACACGAGCAGTACTTC. Translated, it gives CASSQIRGWGHEQYF.

The chain uses TRBV7-9 and TRBJ1-6; possibly TRBD1 for D (6 bases). Germline V gene data show CDR1 as SEHNR and CDR2 as FQNEAQ (reference sequence). The V gene lost 6 bases and the J gene lost 8 bases, with 14 bases spanning the gap. The CDR3 covers 14 residues. The chain's CDR3 is CASRGGGRDSPLHF. The CDR3 DNA reads TGTGCCAGCAGGGGGGGCGGTCGGGATTCACCCCTCCACTTT.

V is TRBV19 and J is TRBJ1-1; possible D gene TRBD1, 5 bases. Germline assignment: CDR1 LNHDA and CDR2 SQIVND (reference sequence). Trimming left V 1 base short and J 7 bases short, with 7 bases between. The CDR3 has 12 amino acids. The CDR3 sequence is CASSIGQSEAFF. The CDR3 bases are TGTGCCAGTAGTATAGGACAGAGTGAAGCTTTCTTT. The whole variable domain, remainder taken from reference TRBV19 and TRBJ1-1, is DGGITQSPKYLFRKEGQNVTLSCEQNLNHDAMYWYRQDPGQGLRLIYYSQIVNDFQKGDIAEGYSVSREKKESFPLTVTSAQKNPTAFYLCASSIGQSEAFFGQGTRLTVV.

The rearrangement links TRBV2 to TRBJ2-5; D is perhaps TRBD1 or TRBD2 (5 bases each). Germline V gives CDR1 SNHLY, CDR2 FYNNEI. The CDR3 contains 13 residues. The germline V and J ends were trimmed by 6 bases and 5 bases, with 13 bases remaining between them. The CDR3 region has the DNA TGTGCCAGCAGGGGGGTAGGGGAGGAGACCCAGTACTTC. Translated: CASRGVGEETQYF.

The chain carries TRBV7-2 and TRBJ2-1; 10 nucleotides match TRBD2. V was clipped by 6 bases and J by 1 base; unmatched bases: 6. The CDR3 loop spans 16 amino acids. Germline CDR1 reads SGHTA; CDR2 reads FQGNSA. In DNA, the CDR3 is TGTGCCAGCAGATCTCCTAGCGGGGGATCCTACAATGAGCAGTTCTTC. Translation gives CASRSPSGGSYNEQFF.

The chain employs TRBV3-1 (or the pseudogene TRBV3-2) and TRBJ2-4, with 12 bases aligning to TRBD2. Unmatched junction bases numbered 8, after V lost 6 bases and J lost 5 bases. The germline V gene has CDR1 LGHDT and CDR2 YNNKEL (reference sequence). The CDR3 consists of 16 residues. The CDR3: CASSSIRLAGENIQYF. The CDR3 DNA follows: TGTGCCAGCAGTTCTATTAGACTAGCGGGGGAAAACATTCAGTACTTC.

This chain links TRBV5-1 with TRBJ1-5; the D is unclear. CDR3 size: 13 residues. The V end was cut by 4 bases, the J end by 1 base, with 6 bases between. Germline values: CDR1 SGHRS, CDR2 YFSETQ. The CDR3 spells CASSMDSNQPQHF. The CDR3 coding sequence is TGCGCCAGCAGCATGGACAGCAATCAGCCCCAGCATTTT.

This clone has just a few counts. J is TRBJ2-3 and V is TRBV1; TRBD2, the D gene given by the table, was not confirmed from the DNA. TRBV1 is listed as a pseudogene. The CDR3 extends over 11 amino acids. Written as DNA, the CDR3 is TGCACCAGCTCTAGCACAGATACGCAGTATTTT. The encoded protein is CTSSSTDTQYF.

J is TRBJ2-5 and V is TRBV5-1; tentatively, D is TRBD2 (6 bases). CDR3 length equals 14 residues. Trimming pared 0 bases from V and 1 base from J, leaving 7 bases between. Germline lookup yields CDR1 SGHRS and CDR2 YFSETQ. The CDR3 nucleotides read TGCGCCAGCAGCTTGGGACTAGTCCAAGAGACCCAGTACTTC. It translates to CASSLGLVQETQYF.

The V and J genes are TRBV28 and TRBJ2-7; D gene uncertain. The V gene lost 5 bases and the J gene lost 6 bases, with 8 bases spanning the gap. CDR1 MDHEN and CDR2 SYDVKM come from the germline V gene. The CDR3 runs 11 residues. CDR3 amino acids: CASSLGSEQYF. CDR3 in DNA: TGTGCCAGCAGTCTGGGAAGCGAGCAGTACTTC.

This chain connects TRBV12-3 or TRBV12-4 to TRBJ2-2; perhaps TRBD1 as D (5 bases). The CDR3 extends over 12 amino acids. Trimming removed 6 bases from V and 8 bases from J, with 10 bases in between. The CDR3 DNA is TGTGCCAGCAGGAAGACAGCGGGGGAGCTGTTTTTT. Translated, it gives CASRKTAGELFF.

The chain uses TRBV2 and TRBJ2-2; TRBD2 matches at 7 bases. The CDR3 covers 14 residues. J gave up 2 bases and V 6 bases, and 3 bases lay outside the gene matches. CDR1 SNHLY and CDR2 FYNNEI come from the germline V gene. The CDR3 DNA reads TGTGCCAGCAGGGCTAGCGGAAACACCGGGGAGCTGTTTTTT. It yields the protein CASRASGNTGELFF. Complete variable domain (other parts from reference TRBV2 and TRBJ2-2): EPEVTQTPSHQVTQMGQEVILRCVPISNHLYFYWYRQILGQKVEFLVSFYNNEISEKSEIFDDQFSVERPDGSNFTLKIRSTKLEDSAMYFCASRASGNTGELFFGEGSRLTVL.

The CDR3, as DNA: TGCGCCAGCACCTTTGGAGGTTATCGGACAGGGATGGCCTATGGCTACACCTTC. Encoded protein: CASTFGGYRTGMAYGYTF. V is TRBV5-1 and J is TRBJ1-2, with 8 positions matching TRBD1. J was trimmed by 4 bases and V by 6 bases; bases with no gene match: 20. The CDR3 is 18 residues long. The germline gives CDR1 SGHRS, CDR2 YFSETQ.